These 24 T cell receptor beta chains were sequenced from one sample in a study of graft-versus-host responses after intestinal transplantation. No antigens are known for them. Some clones are missing from TCRdb's copy, which holds only in-frame ones; the method was immunoSEQ multiplex PCR. The table includes 71,000 or so clones, about 90% detected once. This specimen was unstimulated CD8+ T cells sorted from spleen or lymph node cells, taken before intestinal transplant. Receptors originate from a human donor who received an intestinal transplant.

The chain is built from TRBV7-9 and TRBJ2-2; TRBD2 is a possible D gene (7 bases). Germline V lookup: CDR1 SEHNR, CDR2 FQNEAQ (reference sequence). Trimming removed 0 bases from V and 6 bases from J, with 11 bases in between. This CDR3 is built from 15 residues. For the CDR3, the DNA is TGTGCCAGCAGCTTAGCGCTGGGGGGGCCCGGGGAGCTGTTTTTT. This sequence encodes CASSLALGGPGELFF.

The chain has TRBV11-2 and TRBJ2-7; 7 nucleotides line up with TRBD1. Germline CDR1 SGHAT, CDR2 FQNNGV. J was trimmed by 4 bases and V by 3 bases; bases with no gene match: 6. The CDR3 contains 14 residues. The CDR3 DNA reads as TGTGCCAGCAGCTTCGGCAGGGGGATTTACGAGCAGTACTTC. Amino acid sequence: CASSFGRGIYEQYF.

The rearrangement links TRBV6-5 to TRBJ1-6, with 7 positions matching TRBD1. The CDR3 runs 16 residues. Trimming cost V 2 bases and J 7 bases; bases outside gene matches: 8. Germline V gene sequence: CDR1 MNHEY, CDR2 SVGAGI. Here the CDR3 reads CASSYPTTGSNSPLHF. CDR3 DNA: TGTGCCAGCAGTTACCCTACGACAGGGAGCAATTCACCCCTCCACTTT.

This chain connects TRBV14 to TRBJ1-6, with D perhaps matching TRBD1 (6 bases). V dropped 3 bases and J dropped 11 bases, with 11 bases sitting between them. This CDR3 comprises 13 residues. The germline gives CDR1 SGHDN, CDR2 FVKESK. The CDR3 region has the DNA TGTGCCAGCAGCCACGGGGGGCGCGCACCCCTCCACTTT. Translation gives CASSHGGRAPLHF.

This chain connects TRBV29-1 to TRBJ2-7; tentative D call: TRBD1 (6 bases). CDR1 and CDR2 (germline): SQVTM, ANQGSEA. V lost 7 bases, J lost 3 bases, and 16 bases lay in between. The CDR3 extends over 13 amino acids. In nucleotides, the CDR3 is TGCAGCGCCCTACAGGGATACCGCTACGAGCAGTACTTC. This codes for CSALQGYRYEQYF.

J is TRBJ2-1 and V is TRBV11-2; D is undetermined. The CDR3 runs to 13 residues. V was pared by 0 bases and J by 4 bases, with 4 bases between. The germline V gene encodes CDR1 SGHAT and CDR2 FQNNGV. The CDR3 loop is CASSLDPYNEQFF. In nucleotides, the CDR3 is TGTGCCAGCAGCTTAGACCCGTACAATGAGCAGTTCTTC.

This clone was seen once. The chain is built from TRBV7-6 and TRBJ2-7, with 8 nucleotides matching TRBD2. Losses at the gene ends were 1 base for V and 1 base for J; bases not matched to a gene: 6. This CDR3 is 16 amino acids long. Germline V gene sequence: CDR1 SGHVS, CDR2 FNYEAQ. The CDR3 bases are TGTGCCAGCAGCTTAGGTCTAGCGGGTTCTTCCTACGAGCAGTACTTC. It is translated as CASSLGLAGSSYEQYF.

The rearrangement uses TRBV5-1 and TRBJ2-3, with unresolved D. The CDR3 loop spans 15 amino acids. Germline CDR1 and CDR2: SGHRS and YFSETQ. V was trimmed by 0 bases and J by 6 bases, leaving 14 bases between them. CDR3 coding DNA: TGCGCCAGCAGCTTGGTGGTTTCAATCGGGGATACGCAGTATTTT. Translation: CASSLVVSIGDTQYF.

The chain joins TRBV9 to TRBJ2-7; 7 bases fit TRBD1. The germline gives CDR1 SGDLS, CDR2 YYNGEE. The length of the CDR3 is 14 residues. J lost 4 bases, V lost 2 bases, and 6 bases had no gene match. The CDR3 is CASSVAGTDYEQYF. The CDR3 coding sequence is TGTGCCAGCAGCGTCGCTGGGACAGATTACGAGCAGTACTTC.

This chain connects TRBV6-1 to TRBJ2-5, with 12 bases lining up with TRBD2. The CDR3 loop spans 14 amino acids. The germline gives CDR1 MNHNS, CDR2 SASEGT. The V gene end was trimmed by 11 bases and the J gene end by 4 bases; junction bases not matched to a gene: 8. The CDR3 coding sequence is TGTGCCGCTAGCGGGGGGGTCTGGGGAGAGACCCAGTACTTC. As protein: CAASGGVWGETQYF.

The V and J genes are TRBV27 and TRBJ2-1, with TRBD2 identical over 11 bases. The CDR3 totals 18 residues. Germline V gives CDR1 MNHEY, CDR2 SMNVEV (reference sequence). Unmatched junction bases numbered 12, after V lost 3 bases and J lost 5 bases. The CDR3: CASSFHARLAGRDNEQFF. CDR3 DNA: TGTGCCAGCAGTTTCCACGCCCGACTAGCGGGGCGGGACAATGAGCAGTTCTTC.

The gene calls are TRBV5-4 and TRBJ2-1, with 10 bases lining up with TRBD2. Trimming took 4 bases from V and 8 from J; bases not matched to a gene: 9. This CDR3 is 15 amino acids long. Looked up from germline, CDR1 is SGHNT and CDR2 is YYREEE (reference sequence). The CDR3 DNA follows: TGTGCCAGCAGCCCGCCTAGCGGGGGTGTCGATGAGCAGTTCTTC. This gives the protein CASSPPSGGVDEQFF.

The rearrangement links TRBV6-1 to TRBJ1-2; D is uncertain. V was trimmed by 10 bases and J by 8 bases, leaving 20 bases between them. The germline V gene has CDR1 MNHNS and CDR2 SASEGT. The CDR3 is 13 amino acids. The CDR3 spells CATPGLLLGGYTF. Here the CDR3 DNA reads TGTGCCACCCCGGGGTTACTGCTTGGGGGCTACACCTTC.

The chain joins TRBV2 to TRBJ2-5; D is ambiguous. V gave up 4 bases and J gave up 1 base, with 10 bases separating them. The CDR3 totals 14 residues. Germline-derived CDR1 and CDR2 are SNHLY and FYNNEI. CDR3 in DNA: TGTGCCAGCAGTGTTGAGCAAGCCCAAGAGACCCAGTACTTC. Protein: CASSVEQAQETQYF.

The CDR3 DNA is TGTGCCAGCTCACCAGCGGGGAGCACTGAAGCTTTCTTT. Translating it yields CASSPAGSTEAFF. This sequence joins TRBV18 and TRBJ1-1; D ambiguous. Germline CDR1 reads KGHSH; CDR2 reads LQKENI. The CDR3 runs to 13 residues. Trimming stripped 2 bases from V and 4 bases from J, with 8 bases between. The full variable domain, rest sourced from reference TRBV18 and TRBJ1-1, is NAGVMQNPRHLVRRRGQEARLRCSPMKGHSHVYWYRQLPEEGLKFMVYLQKENIIDESGMPKERFSAEFPKEGPSILRIQQVVRGDSAAYFCASSPAGSTEAFFGQGTRLTVV.

The rearrangement uses TRBV13 and TRBJ1-1, with 11 bases identical to TRBD1. Germline V gene lookup returns CDR1 PRHDT and CDR2 FYEKMQ (reference sequence). The CDR3 is 15 amino acids. V dropped 4 bases and J dropped 4; count of bases not matched to a gene: 5. CDR3 nucleotides: TGTGCCAGCAGCTGGGGACAGGGGGAAGGCACTGAAGCTTTCTTT. Translated: CASSWGQGEGTEAFF.

This rearrangement joins TRBV27 to TRBJ1-2; 8 bases map to TRBD1. The germline gives CDR1 MNHEY, CDR2 SMNVEV (reference sequence). The length of the CDR3 is 13 residues. With V trimmed by 3 bases and J by 6 bases, 3 bases remained unmatched. CDR3 protein: CASSFGTGNGYTF. CDR3 in DNA: TGTGCCAGCAGTTTTGGGACAGGAAATGGCTACACCTTC.

The V and J genes are TRBV2 and TRBJ2-3; D is possibly TRBD2 (5 bases). V was cut by 3 bases and J by 0 bases, with 13 bases left in between. Looked up from germline, CDR1 is SNHLY and CDR2 is FYNNEI. The CDR3 is 16 residues long. CDR3 sequence: CASSDLARTSTDTQYF. The CDR3, as DNA: TGTGCCAGCAGTGATTTGGCGCGGACTAGCACAGATACGCAGTATTTT.

The chain recombines TRBV13 with TRBJ1-1; tentative D call: TRBD1 (5 bases). The germline V gene has CDR1 PRHDT and CDR2 FYEKMQ (reference sequence). The CDR3 loop spans 13 amino acids. The germline V and J ends were trimmed by 8 bases and 5 bases, with 15 bases remaining between them. In DNA form, the CDR3 reads TGTGCCAGCGGACTTGGGGGGGGGACTGAAGCTTTCTTT. Translation: CASGLGGGTEAFF.

This clone was observed a few times. The chain couples TRBV5-6 to TRBJ2-5; no clear D. The CDR3 is 13 amino acids. The germline V and J ends were trimmed by 0 bases and 1 base, with 4 bases remaining between them. Germline CDR1 is SGHDT and CDR2 is YYEEEE. The CDR3 protein is CASSLGAQETQYF. The CDR3 DNA is TGTGCCAGCAGCTTGGGGGCCCAAGAGACCCAGTACTTC. The full variable domain, completed using reference TRBV5-6 and TRBJ2-5, is DAGVTQSPTHLIKTRGQQVTLRCSPKSGHDTVSWYQQALGQGPQFIFQYYEEEERQRGNFPDRFSGHQFPNYSSELNVNALLLGDSALYLCASSLGAQETQYFGPGTRLLVL.

J is TRBJ2-3 and V is TRBV2; 11 nucleotides match TRBD2. Germline V CDR1 and CDR2: SNHLY, FYNNEI. This CDR3 has 16 amino acids. After removal of 4 bases from V and 4 bases from J, the junction contained 7 bases not matched to a gene. CDR3 DNA sequence: TGTGCCAGCAGTGTCATAGCGGGGGGGCGGCCAGATACGCAGTATTTT. It translates to CASSVIAGGRPDTQYF.

This clone was counted once. This chain connects TRBV7-6 to TRBJ1-3; TRBD1 agrees at 8 bases. J gave up 4 bases and V 5 bases, and 7 bases lay outside the gene matches. The CDR3 has 15 residues. Looked up from germline, CDR1 is SGHVS and CDR2 is FNYEAQ. CDR3 nucleotides: TGTGCCAGCAGCACCCCGACAGGGGTCGGAAACACCATATATTTT. This codes for CASSTPTGVGNTIYF.

This chain joins TRBV7-9 and TRBJ1-2, with 10 bases matching TRBD1. Germline values: CDR1 SEHNR, CDR2 FQNEAQ (reference sequence). Unmatched junction bases numbered 4, after V lost 3 bases and J lost 6 bases. The length of the CDR3 is 14 residues. Here the CDR3 reads CASSFRDRGNGYTF. CDR3 DNA: TGTGCCAGCAGCTTCAGGGACAGGGGAAATGGCTACACCTTC.

This chain joins TRBV2 and TRBJ1-2; possible D gene TRBD1, 5 bases. Germline V CDR1 and CDR2: SNHLY, FYNNEI. V gave up 1 base and J gave up 5 bases, with 14 bases separating them. CDR3 length: 15 amino acids. The CDR3 spells CASSEVGDMGYGYTF. CDR3 coding DNA: TGTGCCAGCAGTGAAGTAGGGGATATGGGGTATGGCTACACCTTC.